This T cell receptor (beta chain) was found in a study of neurological immune-mediated disorders. TCRdb processed the 5' RACE reads anew with MiXCR; each CDR3 protein has one entry. The table includes over 65,000 distinct CDR3 sequences, about 9.4% detected once. This clonotype was observed at least ten times. The sequencing sample was made of PBMCs. The receptor's source is a man aged 50-59 years in good health.

CDR3 nucleotides: TGTGCCAGCAGCTTAAATCTAGCGGGAGGTGCCTCAGGGAATGAGCAGTTCTTC. It specifies CASSLNLAGGASGNEQFF. J is TRBJ2-1 and V is TRBV7-2; 11 positions agree with TRBD2. This CDR3 comprises 18 residues. V gave up 2 bases and J gave up 7 bases; unmatched junction bases: 13. Germline-derived CDR1 and CDR2 are SGHTA and FQGNSA.